Presented here are 5 T cell receptor beta chains from one specimen sequenced in a study of read filtering for tumor transcriptome and immune sequencing. The library was built from about 370 ng RNA with molecular barcoded adaptors for alpha/delta and beta/gamma chains. Each CDR3 protein is one row after TCRdb ran MiXCR on the reads. The sample has more than 30,000 distinct CDR3 sequences, roughly an eighth seen once. Sequencing input: a population of CD138-negative cells sorted from bone marrow. The source is a donor older than 35 with multiple myeloma.

This clonotype was picked up many times. This chain links TRBV3-1 with TRBJ2-1; TRBD2 agrees at 9 bases. With V trimmed by 2 bases and J by 10 bases, 12 bases remained unmatched. Germline lookup yields CDR1 LGHDT and CDR2 YNNKEL (reference sequence). The CDR3 is 16 residues long. The CDR3, as DNA: TGTGCCAGCAGCCAACGGGGCGGCGGGAGGGCTCGGGAGCAGTTCTTC. This sequence encodes CASSQRGGGRAREQFF.

This clonotype was observed at least ten times. V and J are TRBV6-2 or TRBV6-3 and TRBJ2-1; 7 nucleotides match TRBD1. The CDR3 has 15 amino acids. The germline V gene has CDR1 MNHEY and CDR2 SVGEGT. V gave up 6 bases and J gave up 4 bases; unmatched junction bases: 9. CDR3 coding DNA: TGTGCCAGCAGCCCCCTAGGGACAGCTTACAATGAGCAGTTCTTC. It translates to CASSPLGTAYNEQFF.

This clonotype has at least ten counts. The V call is TRBV15, the J call TRBJ2-5, with 9 bases identical to TRBD2. The CDR3 length is 15 residues. The trim removed 0 bases at V and 5 bases at J, leaving 4 bases unmatched. CDR1 is LNHNV and CDR2 is YYDKDF in the germline V gene (reference sequence). Here the CDR3 reads CATSRDAGGAETQYF. The CDR3 DNA follows: TGTGCCACCAGCAGAGATGCGGGAGGGGCGGAGACCCAGTACTTC.

This clonotype was detected many times. The rearrangement uses TRBV7-9 and TRBJ1-2, with D unclear. Trimming took 5 bases from V and 6 from J, leaving 19 bases between them. CDR1 is SEHNR and CDR2 is FQNEAQ in the germline V gene (reference sequence). The CDR3 has 15 residues. The CDR3 sequence is CASSPRGNDEDGYTF. The CDR3 nucleotides are TGTGCCAGCAGCCCCCGGGGTAACGATGAGGATGGCTACACCTTC.

The V gene is TRBV6-1, the J gene TRBJ2-7; TRBD2 matches at 7 bases. The CDR3 consists of 14 residues. With 2 bases clipped from V and 7 bases from J, the junction kept 8 bases outside the gene matches. Germline lookup yields CDR1 MNHNS and CDR2 SASEGT. The DNA for the CDR3 is TGTGCCAGCAGTGAAACCCACGGGAGGTGGGAGCAGTACTTC. Residues: CASSETHGRWEQYF.